One sample yielded the 22 T cell receptor beta chains listed below, sequenced in a study of T cells in Graves' hyperthyroidism and ophthalmopathy. Template material for amplifying TCR beta CDR3 regions consisted of RNA transcripts. HTBI primers were used for first-round RT-PCR of the TCR CDR3. TCRdb reprocessed the multiplex PCR reads with MiXCR, giving one entry per CDR3 protein. The table records around 600,000 distinct CDR3 sequences, more than 13% of them present only once. Specimen: blood. These receptors were taken from a young woman with Graves' ophthalmopathy.

This clonotype showed up many times. The rearrangement uses TRBV27 and TRBJ1-2; D perhaps matches TRBD1 (5 bases). CDR3 length: 17 amino acids. CDR1 and CDR2 (germline): MNHEY, SMNVEV (reference sequence). V lost 5 bases and J lost 1, with 20 bases in between. This CDR3 is CASSPDWGPILNYGYTF. DNA for the CDR3: TGTGCCAGCAGTCCTGACTGGGGCCCGATTCTTAACTATGGCTACACCTTC.

The CDR3 spells CASSWTTSTYEQYF. The CDR3, as DNA: TGTGCCAGCAGCTGGACGACCTCCACCTACGAGCAGTACTTC. J is TRBJ2-7 and V is TRBV7-9; D ambiguous. Germline lookup yields CDR1 SEHNR and CDR2 FQNEAQ (reference sequence). Trimming cost V 4 bases and J 2 bases, with 12 bases left between them. The CDR3 totals 14 residues.

V and J are TRBV6-1 and TRBJ1-1; possible D gene TRBD1, 6 bases. The CDR3 covers 14 residues. V was clipped by 5 bases and J by 3 bases, with 13 bases between them. Germline V gives CDR1 MNHNS, CDR2 SASEGT. CDR3 nucleotide sequence: TGTGCCAGCAGTTTCAAAGGGGGGGACACTGAAGCTTTCTTT. Residues: CASSFKGGDTEAFF.

Concerning this clonotype itself: A much larger clone differs by one base, so this may be a read error. The chain combines TRBV5-1 with TRBJ1-2; possible D gene TRBD1, 5 bases. Germline assignment: CDR1 SGHRS and CDR2 YFSETQ. V was pared by 7 bases and J by 4 bases, with 23 bases between. The CDR3 consists of 16 residues. For the CDR3, the DNA is TGCGCCAGCGGCTCCTACCCTGGCGACAGAGCCTATGGCTACACCTTC. Translated, it gives CASGSYPGDRAYGYTF.

The J gene is TRBJ2-2, the V gene TRBV5-8; a possible D gene is TRBD1 (6 bases). This CDR3 spans 14 amino acids. The V gene's germline CDR1 is SGHTS and CDR2 YDEGEE. The V end lost 4 bases, the J end lost 3 bases, and 10 bases lay between the germline ends. CDR3 DNA sequence: TGTGCCAGCAGCCACTACAGGGACACCGGGGAGCTGTTTTTT. Amino acids: CASSHYRDTGELFF.

This clonotype was counted at least ten times. The chain has TRBV27 and TRBJ1-5; possibly TRBD1 for D (5 bases). This CDR3 is built from 15 residues. V gave up 6 bases and J gave up 0 bases, with 12 bases separating them. Germline CDR1 MNHEY, CDR2 SMNVEV (reference sequence). The CDR3 here is CASRAMTVSNQPQHF. The DNA of the CDR3 is TGTGCCAGCAGGGCTATGACAGTTAGCAATCAGCCCCAGCATTTT.

The chain links TRBV2 to TRBJ2-3; 8 bases line up with TRBD2. This CDR3 is 15 amino acids long. CDR1 and CDR2 (germline): SNHLY, FYNNEI. The V and J ends lost 3 bases and 6 bases, in that order; junction bases with no gene match: 8. CDR3 protein: CASSDTAGDMDTQYF. The CDR3 bases are TGTGCCAGCAGTGATACAGCGGGAGATATGGATACGCAGTATTTT.

This clonotype was detected ten times or more. The genes are TRBV27 and TRBJ2-1, with TRBD1 matching 10 bases. V shed 7 bases, J shed 4 bases, and the junction held 13 bases outside the gene matches. CDR1 MNHEY and CDR2 SMNVEV come from the germline V gene (reference sequence). The CDR3 covers 17 residues. CDR3 nucleotide sequence: TGTGCCAGCACCATCCTCCGGGACAGGGGTTTTTACAATGAGCAGTTCTTC. Its translation is CASTILRDRGFYNEQFF.

This clonotype was observed many times. J is TRBJ2-1 and V is TRBV28; a weak D match, TRBD1 (6 bases). Germline lookup yields CDR1 MDHEN and CDR2 SYDVKM. CDR3 size: 15 residues. The V end was cut by 8 bases, the J end by 0 bases, with 14 bases between. The CDR3 is CASETGTTSYNEQFF. CDR3 nucleotide sequence: TGTGCCAGCGAGACCGGGACAACCTCCTACAATGAGCAGTTCTTC.

This clonotype appeared many times. The chain is built from TRBV12-3 or TRBV12-4 and TRBJ2-7; D gene ambiguous. Trimming took off 7 bases at V and 4 bases at J, with 11 bases between the two ends. CDR3 size: 12 residues. CDR3 region: CASTWAFYEQYF. For the CDR3, the DNA is TGTGCCAGCACCTGGGCCTTTTACGAGCAGTACTTC.

This clonotype was detected many times. The rearrangement joins TRBV28 to TRBJ2-1, with 10 bases lining up with TRBD2. V dropped 6 bases and J dropped 0; count of bases not matched to a gene: 5. This CDR3 is 16 amino acids long. The V gene's germline CDR1 is MDHEN and CDR2 SYDVKM. The CDR3 DNA is TGTGCCAGCAGCACCAGCGGGAGGGCCTCCTACAATGAGCAGTTCTTC. Residues: CASSTSGRASYNEQFF.

This clonotype was counted ten times or more. Here the CDR3 DNA reads TGTGCCAGCAGTGAGTCGGGAGTCTTGCAAGATACGCAGTATTTT. Translating it yields CASSESGVLQDTQYF. The rearrangement joins TRBV28 to TRBJ2-3; maybe TRBD2 (6 bases). CDR1 MDHEN and CDR2 SYDVKM come from the germline V gene. V was pared by 5 bases and J by 5 bases, with 17 bases between. The CDR3 has 15 amino acids.

For this clonotype: This may be a read error, as it is one base from a much larger clone. V gene TRBV6-1 combines with J gene TRBJ2-7; 9 bases are a match to TRBD1. The CDR3 covers 16 residues. Germline V gene lookup returns CDR1 MNHNS and CDR2 SASEGT. Trimming took 8 bases from V and 0 from J; bases not matched to a gene: 11. For the CDR3, the DNA is TGTGCCAGCGGACCTACGGGGACAGGGAGCTCCTACGAGCAGTACTTC. Protein: CASGPTGTGSSYEQYF.

This clonotype was recorded a few times. The CDR3 DNA follows: TGCAGCCTTACGGACGGGACCGGGGAGCTGTTTTTT. Translating gives CSLTDGTGELFF. This sequence joins TRBV29-1 and TRBJ2-2; no clear D gene. Trimming cost V 8 bases and J 5 bases, with 12 bases left between them. From germline, CDR1 is SQVTM and CDR2 ANQGSEA. The CDR3 is 12 amino acids.

This clonotype has at least ten counts. V gene TRBV20-1 combines with J gene TRBJ1-5; D ambiguous. CDR1 is DFQATT, CDR2 SNEGSKA, per germline (reference sequence). The CDR3 runs 14 residues. The ends were cut back, 1 base at V and 7 bases at J, with 14 bases in the middle. This chain's CDR3 is CSARVGGPSQPQHF. DNA of the CDR3: TGCAGTGCTAGAGTGGGAGGGCCCAGCCAGCCCCAGCATTTT.

The sample holds a few counts of this clonotype. V and J are TRBV27 and TRBJ2-2; D might be TRBD1 (5 bases). The CDR3 consists of 14 residues. Trimming removed 4 bases at V and 5 bases at J, with 11 bases between. Germline V gene sequence: CDR1 MNHEY, CDR2 SMNVEV (reference sequence). This CDR3 is CASSSGYRTGELFF. CDR3 in DNA: TGTGCCAGCAGTTCAGGGTATCGGACCGGGGAGCTGTTTTTT.

The rearrangement uses TRBV27 and TRBJ2-2; D is uncertain. CDR3 size: 14 residues. Germline V gives CDR1 MNHEY, CDR2 SMNVEV (reference sequence). V gave up 3 bases and J gave up 3 bases, with 8 bases separating them. The CDR3, as DNA: TGTGCCAGCAGTTTTGGCGGACACACCGGGGAGCTGTTTTTT. This codes for CASSFGGHTGELFF.

In this sample, this clonotype turned up many times. J is TRBJ1-5 and V is TRBV14; no clear D. The V end lost 1 base, the J end lost 2 bases, and 6 bases lay between the germline ends. In germline, CDR1 is SGHDN, CDR2 FVKESK. This CDR3 has 14 amino acids. The CDR3 protein is CASSQGAGNQPQHF. The CDR3, as DNA: TGTGCCAGCAGCCAAGGGGCGGGCAATCAGCCCCAGCATTTT.

In its sample, this clonotype was seen a few times. V is TRBV7-9 and J is TRBJ2-1; 14 nucleotides match TRBD2. V shed 5 bases and J 8 bases; nucleotides not matched to a gene: 5. Germline V lookup: CDR1 SEHNR, CDR2 FQNEAQ (reference sequence). This CDR3 spans 15 amino acids. The CDR3 is CASSAGTSGSYEQFF. The CDR3 nucleotides are TGTGCCAGCAGCGCCGGGACTAGCGGGAGTTATGAGCAGTTCTTC.

This clonotype was detected ten times or more. The rearrangement joins TRBV2 to TRBJ2-7; D gene ambiguous. The CDR3 consists of 13 residues. Deletions cut 2 bases from V and 9 bases from J, with 14 bases between. Germline CDR1 is SNHLY and CDR2 is FYNNEI. The CDR3 DNA is TGTGCCAGCAGTGAACTGGGCAGCGTGGGGCAGTACTTC. Encoded protein: CASSELGSVGQYF. Full variable domain (remainder filled in from reference TRBV2 and TRBJ2-7): EPEVTQTPSHQVTQMGQEVILRCVPISNHLYFYWYRQILGQKVEFLVSFYNNEISEKSEIFDDQFSVERPDGSNFTLKIRSTKLEDSAMYFCASSELGSVGQYFGPGTRLTVT.

This clonotype was observed many times. This chain uses TRBV7-8 with TRBJ1-6, with TRBD1 identical over 7 bases. The germline CDR1 and CDR2 sequences are SGHVS and FQNEAQ. Unmatched junction bases numbered 7, after V lost 6 bases and J lost 5 bases. This CDR3 spans 15 amino acids. This CDR3 is CASSRTGTDNSPLHF. The CDR3 DNA sequence: TGTGCCAGCAGTCGAACCGGGACAGATAATTCACCCCTCCACTTT. Using reference TRBV7-8 and TRBJ1-6 for the parts outside the CDR3, the full variable domain is GAGVSQSPRYKVAKRGQDVALRCDPISGHVSLFWYQQALGQGPEFLTYFQNEAQLDKSGLPSDRFFAERPEGSVSTLKIQRTQQEDSAVYLCASSRTGTDNSPLHFGNGTRLTVT.

This clonotype was picked up many times. The genes are TRBV11-3 and TRBJ1-5; no definite D call. The germline V gene has CDR1 SGHNT and CDR2 YENEEA. CDR3 length: 13 residues. V lost 2 bases and J 6 bases, leaving 8 bases between the germline ends. The CDR3 here is CASSLRAGQPQHF. CDR3 DNA: TGTGCCAGCAGCTTAAGGGCAGGTCAGCCCCAGCATTTT.